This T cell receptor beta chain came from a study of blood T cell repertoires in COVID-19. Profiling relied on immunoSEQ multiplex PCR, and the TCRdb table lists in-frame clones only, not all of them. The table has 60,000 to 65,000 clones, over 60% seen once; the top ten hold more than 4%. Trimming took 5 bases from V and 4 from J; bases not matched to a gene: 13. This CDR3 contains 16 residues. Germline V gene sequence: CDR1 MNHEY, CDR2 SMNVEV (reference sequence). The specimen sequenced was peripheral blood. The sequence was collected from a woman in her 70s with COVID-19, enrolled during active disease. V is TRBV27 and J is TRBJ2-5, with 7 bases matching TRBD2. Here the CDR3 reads CASSERGRPPRETQYF. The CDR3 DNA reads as TGTGCCAGCAGTGAACGCGGGAGACCCCCCCGAGAGACCCAGTACTTC.